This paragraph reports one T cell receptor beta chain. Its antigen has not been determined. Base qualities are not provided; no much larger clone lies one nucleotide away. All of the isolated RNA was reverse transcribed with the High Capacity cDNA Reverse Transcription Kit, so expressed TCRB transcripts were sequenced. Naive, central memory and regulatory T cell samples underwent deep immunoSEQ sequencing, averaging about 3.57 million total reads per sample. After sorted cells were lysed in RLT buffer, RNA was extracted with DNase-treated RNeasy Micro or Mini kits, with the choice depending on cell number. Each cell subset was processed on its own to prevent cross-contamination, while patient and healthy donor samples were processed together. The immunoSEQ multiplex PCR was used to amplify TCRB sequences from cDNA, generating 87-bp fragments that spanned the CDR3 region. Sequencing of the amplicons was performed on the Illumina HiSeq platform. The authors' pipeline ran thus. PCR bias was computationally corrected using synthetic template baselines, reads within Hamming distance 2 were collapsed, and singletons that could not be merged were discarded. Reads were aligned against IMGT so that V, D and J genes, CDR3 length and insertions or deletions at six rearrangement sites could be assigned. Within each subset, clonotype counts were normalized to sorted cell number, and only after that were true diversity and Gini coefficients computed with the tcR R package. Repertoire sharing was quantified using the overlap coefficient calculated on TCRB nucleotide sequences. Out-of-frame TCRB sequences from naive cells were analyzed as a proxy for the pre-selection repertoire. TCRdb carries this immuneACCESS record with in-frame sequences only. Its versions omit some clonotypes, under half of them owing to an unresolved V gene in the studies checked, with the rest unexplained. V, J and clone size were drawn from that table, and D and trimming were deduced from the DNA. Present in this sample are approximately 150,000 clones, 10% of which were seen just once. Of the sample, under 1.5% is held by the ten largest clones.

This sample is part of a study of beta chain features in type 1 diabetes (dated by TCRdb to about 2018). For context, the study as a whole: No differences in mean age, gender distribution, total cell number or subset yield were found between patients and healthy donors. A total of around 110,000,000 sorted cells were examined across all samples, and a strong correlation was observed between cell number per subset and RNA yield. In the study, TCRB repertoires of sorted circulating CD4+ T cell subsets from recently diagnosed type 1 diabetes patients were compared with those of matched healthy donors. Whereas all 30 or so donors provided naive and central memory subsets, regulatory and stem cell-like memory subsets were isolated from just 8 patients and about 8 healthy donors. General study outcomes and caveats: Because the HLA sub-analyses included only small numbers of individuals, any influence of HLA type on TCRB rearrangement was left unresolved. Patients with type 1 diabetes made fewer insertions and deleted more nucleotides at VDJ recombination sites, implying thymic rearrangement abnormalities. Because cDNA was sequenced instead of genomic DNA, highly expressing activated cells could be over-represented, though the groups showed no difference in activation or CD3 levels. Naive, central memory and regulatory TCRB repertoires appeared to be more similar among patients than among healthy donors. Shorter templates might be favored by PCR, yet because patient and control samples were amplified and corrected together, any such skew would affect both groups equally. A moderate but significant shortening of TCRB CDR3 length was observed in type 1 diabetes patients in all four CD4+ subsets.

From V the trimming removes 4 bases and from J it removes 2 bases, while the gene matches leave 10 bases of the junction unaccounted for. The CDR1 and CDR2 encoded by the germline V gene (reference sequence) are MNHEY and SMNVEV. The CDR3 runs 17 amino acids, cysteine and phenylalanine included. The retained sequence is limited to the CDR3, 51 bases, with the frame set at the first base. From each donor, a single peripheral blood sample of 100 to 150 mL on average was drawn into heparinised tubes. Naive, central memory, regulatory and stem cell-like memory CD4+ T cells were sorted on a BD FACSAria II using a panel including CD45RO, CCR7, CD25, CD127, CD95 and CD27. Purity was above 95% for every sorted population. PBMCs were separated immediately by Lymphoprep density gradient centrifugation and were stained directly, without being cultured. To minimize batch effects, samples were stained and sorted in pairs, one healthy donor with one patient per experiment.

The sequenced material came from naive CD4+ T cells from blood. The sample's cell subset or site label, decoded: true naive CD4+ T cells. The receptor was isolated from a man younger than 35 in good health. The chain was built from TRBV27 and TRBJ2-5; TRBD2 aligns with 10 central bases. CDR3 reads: CASSSNPTSGYQETQYF. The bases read TGTGCCAGCAGTTCAAACCCGACTAGCGGGTATCAAGAGACCCAGTACTTC.